The T cell receptor beta chain described here comes from a study of blood T cell repertoires in COVID-19 (dated by TCRdb to between 2020 and 2021). About the study as a whole: Collaborator samples came from the United States, Italy and Spain and covered acute and convalescent phases of COVID-19. The material from the prospective study consisted of cDNA or gDNA derived from T cells, B-cell-depleted T cells, or PBMCs. Deeply sampled blood TCRbeta repertoires from subjects exposed to, actively infected with, or recovered from COVID-19 were included in the dataset. A freely available public database, intended as a resource for researchers studying the immune response to SARS-CoV-2, is where the repertoires were released. Samples came from the ongoing ImmuneRACE study (first 160 participants) plus 1,254 subjects from 6 global collaborators. Nearly every sample came with metadata listing a de-identified subject ID, COVID-19 status, age in years and sex. Where HLA class I and class II types were available, the types were taken from metadata supplied by the sample provider, not from assay-based typing.

Results and caveats for the whole study, not just this receptor: Clinical and demographic metadata were provided uncurated, with the amount varying by source and participant.

In Seattle, one collaborating source enrolled patients while the infection was active and tracked those patients longitudinally over the course of disease. Collaborating institutions collected whole blood in K2EDTA tubes following their own protocols. Collaborator samples were shipped for TCRbeta analysis as frozen whole blood, isolated PBMCs, or DNA extracted from either sample type. Per the germline V gene, SGDLS is the CDR1 and YYNGEE is the CDR2. From the cysteine through the phenylalanine, the CDR3 covers 14 amino acids. The only DNA kept is the CDR3, 42 bases in frame from the first base. V has 2 bases trimmed and J has 4 bases trimmed; junction bases matching no gene number 5. Turning to this clone: The target of this receptor is not known. No base-level quality is on record; no much larger clone is a single base apart.

TCRbeta CDR3 regions were amplified from genomic DNA by means of the immunoSEQ Assay, a bias-controlled multiplex PCR. The source study handled its data this way. The number of nucleated cells in each sample was estimated by amplification of reference gene primers within the assay. To quantify the absolute abundance of each unique TCRbeta CDR3 rearrangement, sequence reads were collapsed and filtered. For each sample, productive Simpson clonality was calculated as the square root of Simpson's diversity index over productive rearrangements. Sourced from immuneACCESS, this table was stored by TCRdb with only in-frame sequences that have V and J called. A share of the clones is absent; for the studies checked, an unresolved V gene accounts for under half, and the remainder has no known explanation. V and J calls and clone size are given by that table; D and trimming were obtained from the DNA. Recorded for this sample are approximately 180,000 clones; approximately 80% of them occurred a single time. The top ten clonotypes cover 5.5% to 8% of the sample.

This TCR was sampled from a woman in her thirties or forties with COVID-19, enrolled during active disease. Sequencing used peripheral blood. The chain couples TRBV9 to TRBJ1-1, with 7 bases aligning to TRBD1. Read as DNA, the sequence is TGTGCCAGCAGCGTTGACAGGGTGTCCACTGAAGCTTTCTTT. Translation gives CASSVDRVSTEAFF.